Below are 22 T cell receptor beta chains sequenced from a single sample in a study of T cells after yellow fever vaccination. A single record per CDR3 protein comes from TCRdb applying MiXCR to the 5' RACE reads. The table includes around 73,000 distinct CDR3 sequences, roughly 7.7% detected once. The input for sequencing was CD8+ T cells sorted from PBMCs, taken on the day of the yellow fever booster vaccination. The receptor set was obtained from a man aged 25-45 years who received the YFV17D yellow fever vaccine.

This clonotype showed up just a few times. The rearrangement links TRBV5-1 to TRBJ2-1, with unresolved D. Per germline, CDR1 SGHRS and CDR2 YFSETQ. The CDR3 has 16 amino acids. V lost 0 bases to trimming and J lost 3 bases, with 13 bases between them. Written as DNA, the CDR3 is TGCGCCAGCAGCTTGGCCATGTCTAGAATCTACAATGAGCAGTTCTTC. Protein sequence: CASSLAMSRIYNEQFF.

This clonotype was counted only a few times. The chain links TRBV6-5 to TRBJ1-6; no firm D call. CDR3 size: 16 residues. V lost 0 bases to trimming and J lost 10 bases, with 16 bases between them. Germline V lookup: CDR1 MNHEY, CDR2 SVGAGI. This CDR3 reads CASSYSGERRRSPLHF. The CDR3 DNA is TGTGCCAGCAGTTACTCGGGAGAACGGAGGAGGTCACCCCTCCACTTT.

The chain combines TRBV30 with TRBJ2-7; unclear D gene. V dropped 0 bases and J dropped 2 bases, with 8 bases sitting between them. In germline, CDR1 is GTSNPN, CDR2 SVGIG (reference sequence). The CDR3 covers 13 residues. The CDR3 region is CAWSVYGPYEQYF. CDR3 nucleotides: TGTGCCTGGAGTGTGTACGGCCCCTACGAGCAGTACTTC.

This clonotype was seen only a few times. This chain uses TRBV7-2 with TRBJ2-2; the D is unclear. The CDR3 has 13 amino acids. Germline assignment: CDR1 SGHTA and CDR2 FQGNSA. Trimming removed 5 bases at V and 4 bases at J, with 8 bases between. The CDR3 loop is CASSQAVTGELFF. CDR3 in DNA: TGTGCCAGCAGCCAGGCAGTCACCGGGGAGCTGTTTTTT.

This clonotype has only a few counts. This sequence joins TRBV7-9 and TRBJ2-7; TRBD2 matches 8 bases. CDR3 length equals 15 residues. Per the germline V gene, CDR1 is SEHNR and CDR2 is FQNEAQ (reference sequence). Losses at the gene ends were 3 bases for V and 6 bases for J; bases not matched to a gene: 10. CDR3 sequence (DNA): TGTGCCAGCAGCTTCCTAAGCGGGAGCCTTGGCGAGCAGTACTTC. Its translation is CASSFLSGSLGEQYF.

This chain joins TRBV2 and TRBJ2-1, with TRBD1 matching over 8 bases. Germline CDR1 SNHLY, CDR2 FYNNEI. V trimming: 1 base; J trimming: 9 bases; junction bases outside the gene matches: 8. CDR3 length: 15 residues. CDR3 sequence: CASSEGQGIIVEQFF. The CDR3 region has the DNA TGTGCCAGCAGTGAAGGACAGGGGATAATTGTTGAGCAGTTCTTC.

This clonotype was observed a few times. The V and J genes are TRBV15 and TRBJ2-2; TRBD2 agrees at 9 bases. J gave up 1 base and V 3 bases, and 0 bases lay outside the gene matches. The CDR3 length is 15 residues. The germline V gene encodes CDR1 LNHNV and CDR2 YYDKDF (reference sequence). CDR3 region: CATSRTSGNTGELFF. In nucleotides, the CDR3 is TGTGCCACCAGCAGGACTAGCGGGAACACCGGGGAGCTGTTTTTT.

This chain links TRBV7-9 with TRBJ2-5; D unresolved. The V gene's germline CDR1 is SEHNR and CDR2 FQNEAQ (reference sequence). Between the trimmed V and J ends, which lost 5 bases and 4 bases, there was a span of 11 bases. The CDR3 contains 13 residues. Written as DNA, the CDR3 is TGTGCCAGCAGCGCCCCGTCGGGAGAGACCCAGTACTTC. Its translation is CASSAPSGETQYF.

This clonotype was seen more than once but under ten times. This chain uses TRBV29-1 with TRBJ2-1, with TRBD2 matching over 10 bases. The V and J ends lost 4 bases and 7 bases, in that order; junction bases with no gene match: 7. Germline V gene sequence: CDR1 SQVTM, CDR2 ANQGSEA. This CDR3 has 14 amino acids. DNA for the CDR3: TGCAGCGTTGCGGCTAGCGGGAGTCCGAATGAGCAGTTCTTC. Translation gives CSVAASGSPNEQFF.

This clonotype was observed a handful of times. The chain employs TRBV18 and TRBJ2-1; D could derive from TRBD1 or TRBD2 (5 bases each). CDR1 is KGHSH and CDR2 is LQKENI in the germline V gene. The CDR3 runs to 16 residues. Trimming stripped 8 bases from V and 4 bases from J, with 21 bases between. Written as DNA, the CDR3 is TGTGCCAGCGAAGCCGGGACGGCGAGATTTTACAATGAGCAGTTCTTC. Translated, it gives CASEAGTARFYNEQFF.

The chain joins TRBV10-2 to TRBJ2-1, with D unresolved. V lost 2 bases to trimming and J lost 2 bases, with 7 bases between them. The CDR3 contains 14 residues. CDR1 is WSHSY and CDR2 is SAAADI in the germline V gene. The CDR3 loop reads CASSEKETYNEQFF. CDR3 sequence (DNA): TGCGCCAGCAGTGAGAAGGAGACCTACAATGAGCAGTTCTTC.

This clonotype was counted at least ten times. The chain is built from TRBV4-3 and TRBJ2-1; D gene uncertain. Germline CDR1 is LGHNA and CDR2 is YSLEER. The V end was cut by 1 base, the J end by 11 bases, with 6 bases between. The CDR3 totals 11 residues. Here the CDR3 DNA reads TGCGCCAGCAGCCAAGCGAGTAAGCAGTTCTTC. Translation gives CASSQASKQFF.

This clonotype was found many times. The CDR3 DNA is TGCGCCAGCAGCTCTCGATACGAGCAGTACTTC. This sequence encodes CASSSRYEQYF. The chain joins TRBV5-1 to TRBJ2-7; unclear D gene. The germline V gene encodes CDR1 SGHRS and CDR2 YFSETQ. The CDR3 is 11 residues long. V was clipped by 3 bases and J by 4 bases, with 5 bases between them. The whole variable domain, remainder taken from reference TRBV5-1 and TRBJ2-7, is KAGVTQTPRYLIKTRGQQVTLSCSPISGHRSVSWYQQTPGQGLQFLFEYFSETQRNKGNFPGRFSGRQFSNSRSEMNVSTLELGDSALYLCASSSRYEQYFGPGTRLTVT.

A few counts support this clonotype. The rearrangement joins TRBV4-2 to TRBJ2-1; D is possibly TRBD1 (5 bases). V was trimmed by 2 bases and J by 0 bases, leaving 8 bases between them. Germline V gene lookup returns CDR1 LGHNA and CDR2 YNFKEQ. This CDR3 has 15 residues. Here the CDR3 DNA reads TGTGCCAGCAGCCAAAGGGGCGGCTCCTACAATGAGCAGTTCTTC. Its protein product is CASSQRGGSYNEQFF.

This clonotype showed up many times. The chain combines TRBV7-9 with TRBJ2-4; either TRBD1 or TRBD2 may supply D (6 bases each). Germline V gives CDR1 SEHNR, CDR2 FQNEAQ (reference sequence). Trimming removed 3 bases from V and 10 bases from J, with 13 bases in between. The CDR3 length is 13 residues. The chain's CDR3 is CASSLGGDPIQYF. In DNA, the CDR3 is TGTGCCAGCAGCTTGGGGGGCGATCCGATTCAGTACTTC.

V gene TRBV7-8 combines with J gene TRBJ1-4, with D perhaps TRBD1 (5 bases). V lost 4 bases, J lost 8 bases, and 11 bases lay in between. The length of the CDR3 is 13 residues. Germline CDR1 reads SGHVS; CDR2 reads FQNEAQ. DNA of the CDR3: TGTGCCAGCAGCTCGGACACGACGGAAAAACTGTTTTTT. This codes for CASSSDTTEKLFF.

This clonotype appeared many times. This sequence joins TRBV28 and TRBJ2-7; D could derive from TRBD1 or TRBD2 (6 bases each). CDR1 and CDR2 (germline): MDHEN, SYDVKM. With 7 bases removed from V and 2 bases from J, the gap between germline ends came to 15 bases. The length of the CDR3 is 14 residues. The DNA for the CDR3 is TGTGCCAGCAATGGGGGCGGGGAGGCCTACGAGCAGTACTTC. It encodes CASNGGGEAYEQYF. Full variable domain (outside the CDR3, taken from reference TRBV28 and TRBJ2-7): DVKVTQSSRYLVKRTGEKVFLECVQDMDHENMFWYRQDPGLGLRLIYFSYDVKMKEKGDIPEGYSVSREKKERFSLILESASTNQTSMYLCASNGGGEAYEQYFGPGTRLTVT.

The chain employs TRBV5-1 and TRBJ2-3, with TRBD2 matching 7 bases. J gave up 0 bases and V 4 bases, and 14 bases lay outside the gene matches. The CDR3 consists of 18 residues. Germline values: CDR1 SGHRS, CDR2 YFSETQ. The CDR3 region is CASSPTSAAPLSTDTQYF. The CDR3, as DNA: TGCGCCAGCAGCCCCACTAGCGCGGCTCCACTAAGCACAGATACGCAGTATTTT. The full variable domain, rest sourced from reference TRBV5-1 and TRBJ2-3, is KAGVTQTPRYLIKTRGQQVTLSCSPISGHRSVSWYQQTPGQGLQFLFEYFSETQRNKGNFPGRFSGRQFSNSRSEMNVSTLELGDSALYLCASSPTSAAPLSTDTQYFGPGTRLTVL.

The chain has TRBV10-3 and TRBJ2-2; 8 positions match TRBD2. The CDR3 sequence is 16 residues long. The germline gives CDR1 ENHRY, CDR2 SYGVKD. Trimming at V came to 5 bases and at J to 3 bases, leaving 8 bases not matched to a gene. The CDR3, as DNA: TGTGCCATCAGTAGAGAGCGGGAGTACGACACCGGGGAGCTGTTTTTT. Encoded protein: CAISREREYDTGELFF.

The chain is built from TRBV11-2 and TRBJ2-1; D ambiguous. This CDR3 spans 12 amino acids. Germline V CDR1 and CDR2: SGHAT, FQNNGV. V lost 6 bases and J lost 6, with 9 bases in between. CDR3 region: CASSPMANEQFF. The CDR3 nucleotides are TGTGCCAGCAGTCCAATGGCCAATGAGCAGTTCTTC.

This clonotype has only a few counts. The V call is TRBV24-1, the J call TRBJ1-5; a possible D gene is TRBD1 (5 bases). Germline CDR1 is KGHDR and CDR2 is SFDVKD. CDR3 length: 14 amino acids. Between the trimmed V and J ends, which lost 9 bases and 5 bases, there was a span of 16 bases. The CDR3 DNA follows: TGTGCCACCTCCGTCCAGGGATGGGATCAGCCCCAGCATTTT. This sequence encodes CATSVQGWDQPQHF.

The table lists this clonotype with a few counts. This rearrangement joins TRBV13 to TRBJ2-1; 7 bases are a match to TRBD2. This CDR3 region has 14 residues. Germline CDR1 is PRHDT and CDR2 is FYEKMQ (reference sequence). Trimming removed 1 base from V and 8 bases from J; junction bases left unmatched: 5. In nucleotides, the CDR3 is TGTGCCAGCAGCTTAGAGGGCGGGAGCTATGAGCAGTTCTTC. It specifies CASSLEGGSYEQFF.